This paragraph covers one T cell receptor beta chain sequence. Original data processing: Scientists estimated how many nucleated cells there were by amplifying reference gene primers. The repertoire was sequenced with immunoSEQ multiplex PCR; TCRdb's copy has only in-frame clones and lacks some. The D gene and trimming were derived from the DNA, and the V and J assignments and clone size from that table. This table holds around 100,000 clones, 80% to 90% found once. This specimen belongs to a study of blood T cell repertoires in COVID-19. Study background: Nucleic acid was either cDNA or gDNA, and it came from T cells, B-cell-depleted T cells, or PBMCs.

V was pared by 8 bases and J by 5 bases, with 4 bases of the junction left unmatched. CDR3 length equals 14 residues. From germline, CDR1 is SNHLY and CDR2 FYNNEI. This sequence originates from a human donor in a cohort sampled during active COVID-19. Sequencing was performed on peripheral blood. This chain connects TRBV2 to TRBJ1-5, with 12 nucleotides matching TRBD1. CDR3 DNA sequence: TGTGCCAGCGAGGGGACAGGGGGCTATCAGCCCCAGCATTTT. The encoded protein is CASEGTGGYQPQHF.